This T cell receptor beta chain derives from a study of vaccination effects on CD4 cells after COVID-19. Study as a whole: Post-vaccine draws lagged the second dose by a median of 72 days.

Before any sequencing was done, the ViraFEST assay used viral peptide pools to expand antigen-specific CD4+ T cells. On day 10 of culture, CD4+ T cells were separated out. Each person got two doses of an mRNA SARS-CoV-2 vaccine, BNT162b2 or mRNA-1273. Overall study results and limits: The study dataset contains few convalescent patients and includes no early post-infection timepoints. Common cold coronaviruses were cross-recognized by only 1 of 255 vaccine-induced clones in healthy vaccinees.

Method: immunoSEQ multiplex PCR; TCRdb's copy keeps in-frame clones and lacks some. Among around 81,000 clones listed, over 75% were seen once. With regard to this clone: Its antigen is undetermined.

The sample consisted of CD4+ T cells from PBMCs cultured with HCoV-OC43 spike peptides, taken after COVID-19 vaccination. The subset: HCoV-OC43 spike overlapping peptide pool stimulation. The TCR originated in a human donor who received a COVID-19 vaccine.

The CDR3 loop reads CASSISDTQYF. CDR3 sequence (DNA): TGTGCCAGTAGTATCTCAGATACGCAGTATTTT. The J gene is TRBJ2-3, the V gene TRBV19; no reliable D call. Germline-derived CDR1 and CDR2 are LNHDA and SQIVND (reference sequence). The length of the CDR3 is 11 residues. V was shortened by 3 bases and J by 4 bases, with 2 bases between the two germline ends.